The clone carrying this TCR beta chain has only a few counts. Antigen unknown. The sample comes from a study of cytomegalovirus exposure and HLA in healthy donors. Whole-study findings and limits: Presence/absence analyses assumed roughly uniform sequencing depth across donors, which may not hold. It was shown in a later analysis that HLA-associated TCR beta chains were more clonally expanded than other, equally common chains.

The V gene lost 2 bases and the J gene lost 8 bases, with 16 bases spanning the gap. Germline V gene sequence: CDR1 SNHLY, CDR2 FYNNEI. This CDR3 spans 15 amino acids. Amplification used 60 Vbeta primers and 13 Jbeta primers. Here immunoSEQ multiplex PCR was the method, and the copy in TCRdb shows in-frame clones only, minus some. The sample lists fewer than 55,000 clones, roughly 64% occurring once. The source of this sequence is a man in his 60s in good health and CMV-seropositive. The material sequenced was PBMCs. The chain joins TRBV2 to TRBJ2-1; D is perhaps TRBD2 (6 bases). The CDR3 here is CASSEQPRDFYEQFF. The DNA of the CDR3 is TGTGCCAGCAGTGAACAGCCCCGGGACTTCTATGAGCAGTTCTTC. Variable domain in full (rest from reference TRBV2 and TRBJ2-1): EPEVTQTPSHQVTQMGQEVILRCVPISNHLYFYWYRQILGQKVEFLVSFYNNEISEKSEIFDDQFSVERPDGSNFTLKIRSTKLEDSAMYFCASSEQPRDFYEQFFGPGTRLTVL.